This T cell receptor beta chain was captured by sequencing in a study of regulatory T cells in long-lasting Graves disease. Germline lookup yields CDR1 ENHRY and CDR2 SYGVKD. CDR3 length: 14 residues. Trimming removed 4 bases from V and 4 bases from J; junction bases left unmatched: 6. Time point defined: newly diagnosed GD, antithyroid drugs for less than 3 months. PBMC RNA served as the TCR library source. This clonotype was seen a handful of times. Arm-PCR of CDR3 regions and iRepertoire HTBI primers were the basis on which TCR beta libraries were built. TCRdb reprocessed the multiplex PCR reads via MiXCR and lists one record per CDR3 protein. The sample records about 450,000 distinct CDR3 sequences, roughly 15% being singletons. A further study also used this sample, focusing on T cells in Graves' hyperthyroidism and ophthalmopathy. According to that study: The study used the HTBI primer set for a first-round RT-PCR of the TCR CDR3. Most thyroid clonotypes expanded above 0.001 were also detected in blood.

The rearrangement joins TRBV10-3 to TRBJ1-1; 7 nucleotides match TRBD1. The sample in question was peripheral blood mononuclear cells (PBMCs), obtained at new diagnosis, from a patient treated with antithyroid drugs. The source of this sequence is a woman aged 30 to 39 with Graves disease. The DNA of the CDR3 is TGTGCCATCAGTGGAGGCAGGGGGAGCACTGAAGCTTTCTTT. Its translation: CAISGGRGSTEAFF.